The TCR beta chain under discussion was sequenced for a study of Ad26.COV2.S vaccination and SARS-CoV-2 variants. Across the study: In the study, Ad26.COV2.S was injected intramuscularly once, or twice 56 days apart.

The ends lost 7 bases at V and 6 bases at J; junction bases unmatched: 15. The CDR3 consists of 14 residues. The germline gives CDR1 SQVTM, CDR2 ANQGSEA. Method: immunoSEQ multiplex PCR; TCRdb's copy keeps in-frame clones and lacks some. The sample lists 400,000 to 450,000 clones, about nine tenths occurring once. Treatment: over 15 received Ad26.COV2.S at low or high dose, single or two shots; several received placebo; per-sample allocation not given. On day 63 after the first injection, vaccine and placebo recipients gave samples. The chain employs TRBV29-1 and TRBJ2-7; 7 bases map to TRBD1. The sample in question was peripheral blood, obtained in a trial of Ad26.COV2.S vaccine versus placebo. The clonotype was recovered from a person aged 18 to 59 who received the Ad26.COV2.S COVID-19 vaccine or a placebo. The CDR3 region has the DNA TGCAGCGCCGCAGGGACAGCGAATTCTGGCGAGCAGTACTTC. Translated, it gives CSAAGTANSGEQYF.